These 13 T cell receptor beta chains were sequenced from one sample in a study of blood T cell repertoires in COVID-19. Generated by immunoSEQ multiplex PCR, the TCRdb table keeps only in-frame clones and is missing some. The sample holds under 300,000 clones, 70% to 85% seen once. Material for sequencing was peripheral blood. These receptors were obtained from a woman older than 75 with acute or convalescent COVID-19.

This sequence joins TRBV19 and TRBJ2-3; TRBD2 aligns across 16 bases. The CDR3 loop spans 18 amino acids. Trimming took 2 bases from V and 1 from J; bases not matched to a gene: 3. Germline V gene sequence: CDR1 LNHDA, CDR2 SQIVND (reference sequence). This CDR3 is CASSISGLAGGGTDTQYF. CDR3 bases: TGTGCCAGTAGTATATCGGGACTAGCGGGGGGGGGCACAGATACGCAGTATTTT.

This clone has only a few counts. V is TRBV4-1 and J is TRBJ1-1, with 7 bases aligning to TRBD1. V lost 1 base, J lost 7 bases, and 12 bases stayed unmatched. Germline assignment: CDR1 MGHRA and CDR2 YSYEKL. CDR3 length: 16 amino acids. The CDR3 spells CASSQGWARGPSEAFF. Written as DNA, the CDR3 is TGCGCCAGCAGCCAAGGTTGGGCGAGGGGGCCCAGTGAAGCTTTCTTT.

The chain links TRBV27 to TRBJ2-7; 9 positions match TRBD2. This CDR3 comprises 13 residues. Unmatched junction bases numbered 8, after V lost 10 bases and J lost 4 bases. Germline CDR1 and CDR2: MNHEY and SMNVEV (reference sequence). The CDR3 region is CATGASGVYEQYF. In DNA, the CDR3 is TGTGCCACCGGGGCTAGCGGGGTTTACGAGCAGTACTTC.

This rearrangement joins TRBV7-9 to TRBJ2-1, with 8 bases that match TRBD1. This CDR3 region has 15 residues. CDR1 SEHNR and CDR2 FQNEAQ come from the germline V gene (reference sequence). V shed 5 bases, J shed 0 bases, and the junction held 3 bases outside the gene matches. CDR3 DNA sequence: TGTGCCAGCAGCCGGGACAGGAGCTCCTACAATGAGCAGTTCTTC. It specifies CASSRDRSSYNEQFF.

This sequence joins TRBV11-1 and TRBJ1-2, with 9 bases aligning to TRBD1. The germline V gene has CDR1 SGHAT and CDR2 FQDESV (reference sequence). The V and J ends lost 5 bases and 8 bases, in that order; junction bases with no gene match: 9. The CDR3 is 14 residues long. CDR3: CASSPDRGRDGYTF. The CDR3 nucleotides read TGTGCCAGCAGCCCCGACAGGGGGAGGGACGGCTACACCTTC.

This chain uses TRBV20-1 with TRBJ2-7; 8 nucleotides match TRBD2. The CDR3 totals 17 residues. With 3 bases clipped from V and 0 bases from J, the junction kept 13 bases outside the gene matches. The germline gives CDR1 DFQATT, CDR2 SNEGSKA (reference sequence). CDR3: CSASRPGRGGVSYEQYF. The CDR3 DNA reads TGCAGTGCTAGTAGACCCGGTCGGGGGGGGGTCTCCTACGAGCAGTACTTC.

CDR3 in DNA: TGTGCCAGCAATCCGGGACAGTCGACTGCAACTAATGAAAAACTGTTTTTT. It yields the protein CASNPGQSTATNEKLFF. This chain connects TRBV2 to TRBJ1-4; 7 bases are shared with TRBD1. This CDR3 contains 17 residues. Germline CDR1 and CDR2: SNHLY and FYNNEI. Trimming took 7 bases from V and 0 from J; bases not matched to a gene: 11.

The V and J genes are TRBV2 and TRBJ1-6; D call uncertain. The ends were cut back, 6 bases at V and 8 bases at J, with 17 bases in the middle. CDR1 and CDR2 from the germline V gene are SNHLY and FYNNEI. The CDR3 spans 15 residues. CDR3 sequence (DNA): TGTGCCAGCAGGATCGGGGAGGGAATCTATTCACCCCTCCACTTT. This translates into CASRIGEGIYSPLHF. The full variable domain, in which reference TRBV2 and TRBJ1-6 provide the parts outside the CDR3, is EPEVTQTPSHQVTQMGQEVILRCVPISNHLYFYWYRQILGQKVEFLVSFYNNEISEKSEIFDDQFSVERPDGSNFTLKIRSTKLEDSAMYFCASRIGEGIYSPLHFGNGTRLTVT.

This rearrangement joins TRBV2 to TRBJ2-2; D remains ambiguous. In germline, CDR1 is SNHLY, CDR2 FYNNEI. The CDR3 covers 13 residues. Trimming left V 2 bases short and J 12 bases short, with 13 bases between. CDR3 nucleotides: TGTGCCAGCAGTGAAACCAGGTCGGATCAGCTGTTTTTT. Translated, it gives CASSETRSDQLFF.

In DNA form, the CDR3 reads TGTGCCAGCAGCTCCAAACTCAACAGAGAGCCCCAGCATTTT. This codes for CASSSKLNREPQHF. The rearrangement uses TRBV5-8 and TRBJ1-5, with unresolved D. Germline V gene lookup returns CDR1 SGHTS and CDR2 YDEGEE. Trimming cost V 3 bases and J 8 bases, with 15 bases left between them. The CDR3 totals 14 residues.

The chain has TRBV9 and TRBJ2-5, with a possible D match to TRBD2 (6 bases). The CDR3 is made up of 17 amino acids. Germline lookup yields CDR1 SGDLS and CDR2 YYNGEE. The germline V and J ends were trimmed by 4 bases and 3 bases, with 22 bases remaining between them. The CDR3 DNA is TGTGCCAGCAGCTCGAAGGGTGGTGGAGGGCCAAAAGAGACCCAGTACTTC. It encodes CASSSKGGGGPKETQYF.

This clone was seen a few times. The chain employs TRBV7-9 and TRBJ2-5, with D tentatively TRBD2 (7 bases). Germline assignment: CDR1 SEHNR and CDR2 FQNEAQ (reference sequence). The CDR3 covers 15 residues. V lost 5 bases and J 3 bases, leaving 16 bases between the germline ends. The CDR3 spells CASSAEGRGKETQYF. The CDR3 DNA is TGTGCCAGCAGCGCAGAGGGGAGGGGGAAAGAGACCCAGTACTTC.

V and J are TRBV5-1 and TRBJ1-6; TRBD1 might be the D (6 bases). The length of the CDR3 is 16 residues. Germline CDR1 is SGHRS and CDR2 is YFSETQ. With 4 bases removed from V and 5 bases from J, the gap between germline ends came to 16 bases. CDR3 DNA: TGCGCCAGCAGCCTTACAGGGAATCTGGATAATTCACCCCTCCACTTT. It translates to CASSLTGNLDNSPLHF.